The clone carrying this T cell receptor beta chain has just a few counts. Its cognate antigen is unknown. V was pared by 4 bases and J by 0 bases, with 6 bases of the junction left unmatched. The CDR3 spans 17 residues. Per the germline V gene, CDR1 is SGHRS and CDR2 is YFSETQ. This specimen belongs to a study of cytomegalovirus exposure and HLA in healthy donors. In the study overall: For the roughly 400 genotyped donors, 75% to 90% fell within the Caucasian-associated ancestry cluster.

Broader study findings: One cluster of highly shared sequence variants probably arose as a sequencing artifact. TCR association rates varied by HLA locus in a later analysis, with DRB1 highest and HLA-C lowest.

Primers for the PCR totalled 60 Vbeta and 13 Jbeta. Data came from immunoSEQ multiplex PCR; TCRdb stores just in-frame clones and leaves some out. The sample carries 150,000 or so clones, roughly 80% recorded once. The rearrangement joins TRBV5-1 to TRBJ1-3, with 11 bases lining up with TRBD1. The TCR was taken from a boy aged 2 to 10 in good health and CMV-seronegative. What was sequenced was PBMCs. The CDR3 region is CASSEGTGGSSGNTIYF. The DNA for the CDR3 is TGCGCCAGCAGCGAGGGGACAGGGGGTTCCTCTGGAAACACCATATATTTT.